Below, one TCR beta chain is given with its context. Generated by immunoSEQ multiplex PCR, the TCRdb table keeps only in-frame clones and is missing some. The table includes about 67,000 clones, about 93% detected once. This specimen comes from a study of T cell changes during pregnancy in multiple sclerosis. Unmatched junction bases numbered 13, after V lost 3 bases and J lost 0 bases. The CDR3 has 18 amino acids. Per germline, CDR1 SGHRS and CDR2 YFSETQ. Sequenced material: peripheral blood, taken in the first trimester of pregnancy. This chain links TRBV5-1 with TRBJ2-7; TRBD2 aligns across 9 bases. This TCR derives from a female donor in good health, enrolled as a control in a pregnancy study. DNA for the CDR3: TGCGCCAGCAGCTGGTGGGGTTCTAGCGGGATGTACTCCTACGAGCAGTACTTC. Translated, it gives CASSWWGSSGMYSYEQYF.